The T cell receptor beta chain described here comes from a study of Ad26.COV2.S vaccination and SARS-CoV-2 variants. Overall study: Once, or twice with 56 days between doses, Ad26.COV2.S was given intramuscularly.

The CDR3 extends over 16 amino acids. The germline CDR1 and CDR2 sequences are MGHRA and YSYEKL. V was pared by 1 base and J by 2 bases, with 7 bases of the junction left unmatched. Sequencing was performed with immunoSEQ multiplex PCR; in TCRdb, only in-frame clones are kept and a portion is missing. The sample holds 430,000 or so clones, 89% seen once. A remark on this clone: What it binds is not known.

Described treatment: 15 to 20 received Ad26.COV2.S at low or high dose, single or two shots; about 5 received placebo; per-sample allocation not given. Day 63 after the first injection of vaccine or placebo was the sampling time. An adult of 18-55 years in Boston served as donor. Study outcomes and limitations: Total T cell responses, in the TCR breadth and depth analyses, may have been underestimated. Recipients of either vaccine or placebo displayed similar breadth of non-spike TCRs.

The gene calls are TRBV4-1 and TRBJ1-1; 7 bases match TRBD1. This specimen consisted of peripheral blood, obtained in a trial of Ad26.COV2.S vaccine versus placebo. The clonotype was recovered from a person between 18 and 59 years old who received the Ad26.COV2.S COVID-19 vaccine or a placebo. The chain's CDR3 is CASSQARPGGNTEAFF. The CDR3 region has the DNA TGCGCCAGCAGCCAAGCGCGCCCAGGGGGAAACACTGAAGCTTTCTTT.